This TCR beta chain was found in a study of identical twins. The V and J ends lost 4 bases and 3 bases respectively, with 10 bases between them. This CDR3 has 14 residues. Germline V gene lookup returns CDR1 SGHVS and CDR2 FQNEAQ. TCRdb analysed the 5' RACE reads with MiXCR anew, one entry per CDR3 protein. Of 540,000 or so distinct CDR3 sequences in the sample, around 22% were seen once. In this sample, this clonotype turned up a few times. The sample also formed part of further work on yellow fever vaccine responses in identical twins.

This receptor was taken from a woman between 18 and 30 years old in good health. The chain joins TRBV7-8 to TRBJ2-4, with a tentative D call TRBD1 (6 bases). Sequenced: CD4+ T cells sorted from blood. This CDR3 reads CASSSARGKNIQYF. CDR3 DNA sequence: TGTGCCAGCAGCTCGGCCAGGGGCAAAAACATTCAGTACTTC.